This T cell receptor beta chain came from a study of regulatory T cells in long-lasting Graves disease. Study-level background: Graves' patients (newly diagnosed) had been on antithyroid drugs under 3 months.

This clonotype was seen at least ten times. The time point: newly diagnosed GD, antithyroid drugs for less than 3 months. Preparation of the TCR library used RNA extracted from PBMCs. The CDR3 totals 16 residues. Trimming removed 5 bases from V and 1 base from J, with 16 bases in between. The germline CDR1 and CDR2 sequences are SEHNR and FQNEAQ (reference sequence). CDR3-region Arm-PCR and iRepertoire HTBI primers produced the TCR beta libraries. TCRdb passed the multiplex PCR reads through MiXCR, listing each CDR3 protein once. The table has approximately 540,000 distinct CDR3 sequences, around 13% seen once. The same data also went into a second study, on T cells in Graves' hyperthyroidism and ophthalmopathy.

The sample in question was peripheral blood mononuclear cells (PBMCs), obtained at new diagnosis, from a patient treated with antithyroid drugs. This chain uses TRBV7-9 with TRBJ2-3, with D perhaps being TRBD1 or TRBD2 (6 bases each). The sequence came from a woman aged 25 to 39 with Graves disease. As DNA, the CDR3 is TGTGCCAGCAGCCCAGGAGGGGGTTTCGGCACAGATACGCAGTATTTT. It codes for CASSPGGGFGTDTQYF.